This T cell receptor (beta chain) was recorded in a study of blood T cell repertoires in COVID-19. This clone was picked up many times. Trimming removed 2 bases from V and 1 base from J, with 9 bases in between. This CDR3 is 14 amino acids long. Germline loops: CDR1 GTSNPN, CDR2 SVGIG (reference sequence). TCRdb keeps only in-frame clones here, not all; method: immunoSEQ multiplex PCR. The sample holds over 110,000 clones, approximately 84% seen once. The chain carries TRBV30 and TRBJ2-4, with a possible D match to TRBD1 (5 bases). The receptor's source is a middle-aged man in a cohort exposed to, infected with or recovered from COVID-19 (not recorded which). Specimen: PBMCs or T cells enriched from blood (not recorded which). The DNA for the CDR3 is TGTGCCTGGAGTAGGGGAACGGCCAAAAACATTCAGTACTTC. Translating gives CAWSRGTAKNIQYF.